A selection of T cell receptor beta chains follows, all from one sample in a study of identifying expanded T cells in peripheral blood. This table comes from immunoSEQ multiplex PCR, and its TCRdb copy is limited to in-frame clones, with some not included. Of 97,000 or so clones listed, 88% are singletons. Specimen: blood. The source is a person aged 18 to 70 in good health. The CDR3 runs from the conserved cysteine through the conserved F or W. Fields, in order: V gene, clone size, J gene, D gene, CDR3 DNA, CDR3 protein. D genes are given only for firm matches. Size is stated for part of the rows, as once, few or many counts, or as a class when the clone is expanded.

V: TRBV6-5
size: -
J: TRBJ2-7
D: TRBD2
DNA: TGTGCCAGCAGAGACTTTAGCGGGGGAAACGAGCAGTACTTC
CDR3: CASRDFSGGNEQYF

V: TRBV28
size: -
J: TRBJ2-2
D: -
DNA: TGTGCCAGCAGTTTCGGGGGTGAGGGCACCGGGGAGCTGTTTTTT
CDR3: CASSFGGEGTGELFF

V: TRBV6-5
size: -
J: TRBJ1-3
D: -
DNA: TGTGCCAGCAGAGCACAAGGGGGGTCTGGAAACACCATATATTTT
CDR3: CASRAQGGSGNTIYF

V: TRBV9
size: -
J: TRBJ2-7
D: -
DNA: TGTGCCAGCAGCGCCCCCGACCTTACCGAGCAGTACTTC
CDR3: CASSAPDLTEQYF

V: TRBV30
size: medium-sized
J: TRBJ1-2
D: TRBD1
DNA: TGTGCCTGGAGTGTAAACAGGGGCTATGGCTACACCTTC
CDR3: CAWSVNRGYGYTF

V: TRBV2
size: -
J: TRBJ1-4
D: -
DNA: TGTGCCAGCAGTGATGACAGTTCAACTAATGAAAAACTGTTTTTT
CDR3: CASSDDSSTNEKLFF

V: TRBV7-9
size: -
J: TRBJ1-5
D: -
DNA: TGTGCCAGCAGCTTAGGCGGATATAGCAATCAGCCCCAGCATTTT
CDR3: CASSLGGYSNQPQHF

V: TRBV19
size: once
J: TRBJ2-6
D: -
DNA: TGTGCCAGTAGTATAGAGGGGTACTACTTCTCTGGGGCCAACGTCCTGACTTTC
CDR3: CASSIEGYYFSGANVLTF

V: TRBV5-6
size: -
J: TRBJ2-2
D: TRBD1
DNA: TGTGCCAGCAGCCGTGGGGACAGAGACACCGGGGAGCTGTTTTTT
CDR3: CASSRGDRDTGELFF

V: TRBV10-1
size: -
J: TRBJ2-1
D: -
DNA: TGCGCCAGCAGTGTCTTGAGTTCCAATGAGCAGTTCTTC
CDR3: CASSVLSSNEQFF

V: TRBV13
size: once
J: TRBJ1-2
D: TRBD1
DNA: TGTGCCAGCAGCCAACTGACAGGGCTAAACTATGGCTACACCTTC
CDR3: CASSQLTGLNYGYTF

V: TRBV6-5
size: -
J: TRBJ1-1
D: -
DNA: TGTGCCAGCGCACCACAGGAAAACACTGAAGCTTTCTTT
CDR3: CASAPQENTEAFF

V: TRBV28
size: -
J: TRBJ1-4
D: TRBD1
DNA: TGTGCCAGCAGCCCTACAGGGGGCAGGGTTGAAAAACTGTTTTTT
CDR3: CASSPTGGRVEKLFF

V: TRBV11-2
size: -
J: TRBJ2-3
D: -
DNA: TGTGCCAGCAGCCTCCCGGGACGGGGAGGAACTGATACGCAGTATTTT
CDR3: CASSLPGRGGTDTQYF

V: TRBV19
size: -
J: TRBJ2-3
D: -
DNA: TGTGCCAGTAGTGAGTTAGGGTTCGCAGATACGCAGTATTTT
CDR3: CASSELGFADTQYF

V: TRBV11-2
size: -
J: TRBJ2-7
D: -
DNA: TGTGCCAGCAGCTTAGAGAAGGGGTTCACCAAGCAGTACTTC
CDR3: CASSLEKGFTKQYF

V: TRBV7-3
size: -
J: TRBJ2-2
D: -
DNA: TGTGCCAGCAGCTCTAACCCCCAAAGGGTCCGCACATCCGGGGAGCTGTTTTTT
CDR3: CASSSNPQRVRTSGELFF

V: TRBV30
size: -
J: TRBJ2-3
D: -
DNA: TGTGCCTGGAGTGTACTAGGCAGGACAGCAGATACGCAGTATTTT
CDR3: CAWSVLGRTADTQYF

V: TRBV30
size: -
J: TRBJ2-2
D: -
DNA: TGTGCCTGGACAGTGAACACCGGGGAGCTGTTTTTT
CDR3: CAWTVNTGELFF

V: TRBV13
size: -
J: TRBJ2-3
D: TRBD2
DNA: TGTGCCAGCAGCTTTCGACTAGCGGGGGGCCCCAGGGATACGCAGTATTTT
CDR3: CASSFRLAGGPRDTQYF

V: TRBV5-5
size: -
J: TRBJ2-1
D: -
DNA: TGTGCCAGCAGCACAACATCCAAGGTTAATGAGCAGTTCTTC
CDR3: CASSTTSKVNEQFF

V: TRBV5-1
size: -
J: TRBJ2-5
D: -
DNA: TGCGCCAGCAGCTATGGACAATTCAAAGAGACCCAGTACTTC
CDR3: CASSYGQFKETQYF

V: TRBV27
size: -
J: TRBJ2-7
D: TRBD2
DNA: TGTGCCAGCAGTTTTACTAGCGGAGCCCCCTACGAGCAGTACTTC
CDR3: CASSFTSGAPYEQYF

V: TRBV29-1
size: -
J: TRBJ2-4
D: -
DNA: TGCAGCGTTGCCTCAGCCAAAAACATTCAGTACTTC
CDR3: CSVASAKNIQYF

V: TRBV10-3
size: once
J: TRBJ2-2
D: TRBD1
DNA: TGTGCCATCAATCAGGGGGAGAACACCGGGGAGCTGTTTTTT
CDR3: CAINQGENTGELFF

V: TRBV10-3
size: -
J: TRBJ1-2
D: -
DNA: TGTGCCAGCAGTGAAGCTGGGTTCTATGGCTACACCTTC
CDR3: CASSEAGFYGYTF

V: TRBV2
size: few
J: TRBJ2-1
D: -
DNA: TGTGCCAGCAGTTTCATTTTCGACAATGAGCAGTTCTTC
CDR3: CASSFIFDNEQFF

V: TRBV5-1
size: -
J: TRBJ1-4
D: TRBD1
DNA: TGCGCCAGCAGCCCGGGGGGGACAGGGACCGAAAAACTGTTTTTT
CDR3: CASSPGGTGTEKLFF

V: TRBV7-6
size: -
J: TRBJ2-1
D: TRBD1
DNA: TGTGCCACAGGGGGCCCCTACAATGAGCAGTTCTTC
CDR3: CATGGPYNEQFF

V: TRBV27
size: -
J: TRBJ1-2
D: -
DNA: TGTGCCAGCAGTTTTTCTCTCGGGCAGGGACCATATGGCTACACCTTC
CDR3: CASSFSLGQGPYGYTF

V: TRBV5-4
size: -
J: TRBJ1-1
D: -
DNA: TGTGCCAGCAGCTTGGCCGGAAGGGGTGAAGCTTTCTTT
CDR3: CASSLAGRGEAFF

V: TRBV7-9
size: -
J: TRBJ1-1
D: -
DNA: TGTGCCAGCAGCTTAGTCCTGAACACTGAAGCTTTCTTT
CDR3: CASSLVLNTEAFF

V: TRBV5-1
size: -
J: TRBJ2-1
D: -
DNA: TGCGCCAGCAGCTTGGGGCAGGGTTCCTACAATGAGCAGTTCTTC
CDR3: CASSLGQGSYNEQFF

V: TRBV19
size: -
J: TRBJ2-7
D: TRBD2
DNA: TGTGCCAGTAGTACACTAGCGGGAGGCTACGAGCAGTACTTC
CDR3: CASSTLAGGYEQYF

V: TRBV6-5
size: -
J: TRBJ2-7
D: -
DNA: TGTGCCAGCAGAACCTACAGGGATCCTACCTACGAGCAGTACTTC
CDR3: CASRTYRDPTYEQYF

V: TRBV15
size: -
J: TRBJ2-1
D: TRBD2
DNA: TGTGCCACCAGCAGAGATGCGGGGGGGCTTGGCAATGAGCAGTTCTTC
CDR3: CATSRDAGGLGNEQFF

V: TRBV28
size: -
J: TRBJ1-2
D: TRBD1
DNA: TGTGCCAGCACCCGAGGAGGGGGCGCGAGGGGTGGCTACACCTTC
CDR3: CASTRGGGARGGYTF

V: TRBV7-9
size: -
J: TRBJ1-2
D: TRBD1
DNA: TGTGCCAGCAGCGCACGCCTTGGGGACAGGGCTCACTATGGCTACACCTTC
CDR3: CASSARLGDRAHYGYTF

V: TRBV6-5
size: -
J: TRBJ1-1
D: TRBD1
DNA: TGTGCCAGTACTCAGGGGGGGTATGAAGCTTTCTTT
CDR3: CASTQGGYEAFF

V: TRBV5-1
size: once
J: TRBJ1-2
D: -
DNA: TGCGCCAGCAGCTTGGGCGGGGATGACTATGGCTACACCTTC
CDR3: CASSLGGDDYGYTF

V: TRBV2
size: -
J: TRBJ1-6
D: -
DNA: TGTGCCAGCATTGCCGTCAACTCCTATAATTCACCCCTCCACTTT
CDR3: CASIAVNSYNSPLHF

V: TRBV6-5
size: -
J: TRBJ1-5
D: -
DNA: TGTGCCAGCAGTTACTCGAAGGAGGTAGGCAATCAGCCCCAGCATTTT
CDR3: CASSYSKEVGNQPQHF

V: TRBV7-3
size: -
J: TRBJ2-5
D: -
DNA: TGTGCCAGCAGCTTAGGGGTGTTTGGCTCGGAGACCCAGTACTTC
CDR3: CASSLGVFGSETQYF

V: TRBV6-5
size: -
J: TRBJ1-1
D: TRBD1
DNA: TGTGCCAGCCGGGCCTCAGGGGGGAGGAACACTGAAGCTTTCTTT
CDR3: CASRASGGRNTEAFF

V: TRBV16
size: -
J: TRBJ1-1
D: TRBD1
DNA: TGTGCCAGCGGAGACCCAGGGGGCAGTGAAGCTTTCTTT
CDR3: CASGDPGGSEAFF

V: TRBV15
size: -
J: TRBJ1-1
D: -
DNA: TGTGCCACCAGCAGAGGGGTACAGGGAGAAGCTTTCTTT
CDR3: CATSRGVQGEAFF

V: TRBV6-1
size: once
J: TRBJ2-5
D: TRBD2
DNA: TGTGCCAGCAGAACGACCTGGACTAGCGGGGAGACCCAGTACTTC
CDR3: CASRTTWTSGETQYF

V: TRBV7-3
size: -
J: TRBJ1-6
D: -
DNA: TGTGCCAGCAGCCAACAGGGAGGTAATTCACCCCTCCACTTT
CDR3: CASSQQGGNSPLHF

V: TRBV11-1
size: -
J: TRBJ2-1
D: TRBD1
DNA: TGTGCCAGCAGTAAGACAGGGCCGACCTACAATGAGCAGTTCTTC
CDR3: CASSKTGPTYNEQFF

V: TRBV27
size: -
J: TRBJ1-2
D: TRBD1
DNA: TGTGCCAGCAGTTTACGACAGGGGTATGGCTACACCTTC
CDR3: CASSLRQGYGYTF

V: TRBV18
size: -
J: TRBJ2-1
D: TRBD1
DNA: TGTGCCAGCTCACCGGGACAGAACAATGAGCAGTTCTTC
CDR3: CASSPGQNNEQFF

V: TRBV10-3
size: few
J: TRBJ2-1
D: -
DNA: TGTGCCATCAGTGAGACTGACGTCGAAGGGGGCAATGAGCAGTTCTTC
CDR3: CAISETDVEGGNEQFF

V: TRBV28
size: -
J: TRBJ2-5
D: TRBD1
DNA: TGTGCCAGCAGTGGACAGGGGGCGAGCCAAGAGACCCAGTACTTC
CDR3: CASSGQGASQETQYF

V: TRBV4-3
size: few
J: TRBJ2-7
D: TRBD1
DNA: TGCGCCAGCACCCCGCGGACAGGGTCCTACGAGCAGTACTTC
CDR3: CASTPRTGSYEQYF

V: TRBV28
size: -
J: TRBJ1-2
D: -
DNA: TGTGCCAGCAGTTTATCGGAGCATTACTATGGCTACACCTTC
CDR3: CASSLSEHYYGYTF

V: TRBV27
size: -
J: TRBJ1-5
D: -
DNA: TGTGCCAGCAGTTTAAGGTATAGCAATCAGCCCCAGCATTTT
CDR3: CASSLRYSNQPQHF

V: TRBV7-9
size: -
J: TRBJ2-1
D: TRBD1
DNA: TGTGCCAGCAGCCCGACAGGGACAACTCTTAATGAGCAGTTCTTC
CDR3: CASSPTGTTLNEQFF

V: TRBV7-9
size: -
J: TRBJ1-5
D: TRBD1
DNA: TGTGCCAGCAGCTTAGGGGCAGGGGGCGGTGAGCCCCAGCATTTT
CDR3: CASSLGAGGGEPQHF

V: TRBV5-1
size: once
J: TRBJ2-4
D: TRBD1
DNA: TGCGCCAGCCGCCTCGGGACAGGGGGTTCACGGTACATTCAGTACTTC
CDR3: CASRLGTGGSRYIQYF

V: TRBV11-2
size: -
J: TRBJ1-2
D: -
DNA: TGTGCCAGCAGCTCCGGGACAAACTATGGCTACACCTTC
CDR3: CASSSGTNYGYTF